Detailed here is one T cell receptor beta chain. Its antigen is not identified. The data were obtained in a study of OX40 agonist ivuxolimab in advanced cancers. Overall study context: Administration of intravenous ivuxolimab to patients occurred every 2 weeks at 0.01 to 10 mg/kg. Regarding the study as a whole: Certain nonresponding patients likewise had low normalized T-cell clonal expansion.

The J segment lost 7 bases and the V segment lost 0 bases, leaving 4 bases of the junction unmatched. Looked up from germline, CDR1 is MNHEY and CDR2 is SVGAGI. The length of the CDR3 is 15 residues. Repertoires were generated with immunoSEQ multiplex PCR, while TCRdb's copy carries only in-frame clones and drops some. The sample lists about 70,000 clones; 86% were seen once. Drawing of blood for sampling happened at baseline, at cycle 4 day 1, and at cycle 7 day 1. The sequenced sample was CD4+ or CD8+ T cells sorted from blood, obtained in a trial of the OX40 agonist ivuxolimab. V and J are TRBV6-5 and TRBJ1-4; 8 positions match TRBD1. The source of this sequence is an adult with an advanced solid tumor such as melanoma, head and neck, liver or kidney cancer. In nucleotides, the CDR3 is TGTGCCAGCAGTTACTCGGGGACAGGCGGTGAAAAACTGTTTTTT. It yields the protein CASSYSGTGGEKLFF.